The rows below give T cell receptor beta chains drawn from one sample of a study of T-cell memory formation after mild COVID-19. Using its own MiXCR run on the 5' RACE reads, TCRdb lists one record per CDR3 protein. The sample carries around 440,000 distinct CDR3 sequences, about 18% recorded once. Specimen: PBMCs or a T cell subset sorted from them (not recorded which). The receptors were sampled from an adult woman who had mild COVID-19 (a few samples of this study predate the infection). Cell type and time point are not known. CDR3s leave out the opening cysteine and the closing phenylalanine or tryptophan.

TRBJ2-2,TRBV5-5,ASSTAAGPTGELF
TRBJ2-7,TRBV19,ASSLRTDLYEQY
TRBJ2-7,TRBV19,ASTPFGAGEQY
TRBJ2-1,TRBV10-2,ATVSGTSFYNEQF
TRBJ2-7,TRBV20-1,SARTSGRRPYEQY
TRBJ2-7,TRBV3-1,ASSQVSGEQY
TRBJ2-1,TRBV24-1,ATRGSREQF
TRBJ2-7,TRBV12-3/TRBV12-4,ASSSTGLAGGPINEQY
TRBJ2-1,TRBV10-3,AIREDGSSYNEQF
TRBJ2-3,TRBV12-3/TRBV12-4,ASSHSSGGARDTQY
TRBJ2-1,TRBV18,ASGQVGALGNEQF
TRBJ2-2,TRBV7-3,ASSLNSGESNTGELF
TRBJ2-5,TRBV6-5,ASSTREETQY
TRBJ1-1,TRBV3-1,ASSQAGSGVDTEAF
TRBJ2-7,TRBV6-6,ASSIRTPEGEQY
TRBJ2-5,TRBV5-1,ASSSDWGSAETQY
TRBJ2-1,TRBV7-7,ASSLAVAEHNEQF
TRBJ1-1,TRBV30,AWRAGREDWGEAF
TRBJ2-3,TRBV2,ASSLTHSTDTQY
TRBJ2-1,TRBV12-3/TRBV12-4,ASSLGLVNEQF
TRBJ2-7,TRBV7-6,ASSPRLAGGYEQY
TRBJ2-1,TRBV7-6,ASSPLPGSGANEQF
TRBJ2-1,TRBV12-3/TRBV12-4,ASSPRQPLYNEQF
TRBJ2-3,TRBV12-3/TRBV12-4,ASSFGAPRADTQY
TRBJ2-3,TRBV9,ASSVVTDLSTDTQY
TRBJ2-2,TRBV2,AIPGLSAGELF
TRBJ1-4,TRBV12-3/TRBV12-4,ASSATGGANEKLF
TRBJ2-5,TRBV4-2,ASSPTGGADETQY
TRBJ1-2,TRBV7-9,ASSLQGQINYGYT
TRBJ2-5,TRBV20-1,SARDLGTGGKTQY
TRBJ1-2,TRBV5-1,ASSLAQGTGLGYT
TRBJ2-5,TRBV2,ASSVGVETQY
TRBJ2-3,TRBV5-4,ASSPLAGVSTDTQY
TRBJ2-7,TRBV15,ATSRTGDSYEQY
TRBJ2-5,TRBV20-1,SAYNRGAETQY
TRBJ2-1,TRBV7-9,ASSSLDNEQF
TRBJ1-1,TRBV14,ASSQAGTVNTEAF
TRBJ2-4,TRBV5-1,ASSLEARGDIQY
TRBJ2-4,TRBV12-3/TRBV12-4,ASSADRVDYIQY
TRBJ1-5,TRBV12-3/TRBV12-4,ASSIWDQPQH
TRBJ2-7,TRBV20-1,SATTYRYEQY
TRBJ1-1,TRBV30,AWASGQGTEAF
TRBJ2-1,TRBV13,ASSSAGTSGGANEQF
TRBJ2-1,TRBV12-3/TRBV12-4,ASAIEQGASGAAYSNEQF
TRBJ1-1,TRBV4-1,ASSQVRNTEAF
TRBJ1-2,TRBV20-1,SAREGQAGYGYT
TRBJ1-2,TRBV29-1,SVGTGQDYGYT
TRBJ2-3,TRBV30,AWSVGYLGNTDTQY
TRBJ2-7,TRBV6-2/TRBV6-3,ASSYPQREGSYEQY
TRBJ1-2,TRBV12-3/TRBV12-4,ASSSGIYYGYT
TRBJ2-1,TRBV29-1,SVEVLQRQF
TRBJ2-3,TRBV4-2,ASSQESAGRDTQY